The clone carrying this T cell receptor (beta chain) has a single count. What it recognizes is unknown. Other DNA sequences in the same sample also yield this CDR3. V was clipped by 6 bases and J by 8 bases, with 13 bases between them. The length of the CDR3 is 12 residues. The germline V gene encodes CDR1 MDHEN and CDR2 SYDVKM. This sample is part of a study of shared clonotypes between healthy human individuals. Study in general: Researchers assigned three CD4 naive, three CD4 memory, two CD8 naive and one CD8 memory plate to each donor.

General study results and limits: Shared across several donors were 5% to 6% of the naive CD4 clonotypes.

Partitioning of CD4+ cells yielded a CD45RA+ naive subset and a CD45RA-negative memory subset. Data came from immunoSEQ multiplex PCR; TCRdb stores just in-frame clones and leaves some out. The sample lists roughly 2.4 million clones; 90% to 97% were seen once. What was sequenced was naive CD4+ T cells sorted from blood. As for subset: CD45RA+ positively selected. The clonotype was recovered from a man aged 18 to 29 in good health. The genes are TRBV28 and TRBJ1-2; unclear D gene. CDR3 region: CASSFTGYGYTF. As DNA, the CDR3 is TGTGCCAGCAGCTTTACGGGGTACGGCTACACCTTC.